The 2 T cell receptor beta chains in this list originate from one sample, sequenced in a study of T cells after yellow fever vaccination. TCRdb re-derived calls from the 5' RACE reads in MiXCR, one entry per CDR3 protein. The data show hundreds of thousands of distinct CDR3 sequences, just over 20% seen once. The sequences come from PBMCs, collected 21 days after the first yellow fever vaccination. The receptors shown here come from a man younger than 35 who received the YFV17D yellow fever vaccine.

V and J are TRBV7-2 and TRBJ2-1; D is possibly TRBD2 (6 bases). Germline CDR1 SGHTA, CDR2 FQGNSA. The length of the CDR3 is 16 residues. V was trimmed by 3 bases and J by 2 bases, leaving 14 bases between them. The CDR3 bases are TGTGCCAGCAGCTTGGAGGGGACCTTTCCCTACAATGAGCAGTTCTTC. Translation gives CASSLEGTFPYNEQFF. The full variable domain, in which reference TRBV7-2 and TRBJ2-1 provide the parts outside the CDR3, is GAGVSQSPSNKVTEKGKDVELRCDPISGHTALYWYRQSLGQGLEFLIYFQGNSAPDKSGLPSDRFSAERTGGSVSTLTIQRTQQEDSAVYLCASSLEGTFPYNEQFFGPGTRLTVL.

The chain links TRBV7-2 to TRBJ2-1, with D unclear. Trimming took 1 base from V and 0 from J, leaving 4 bases between them. The CDR3 totals 14 residues. Looked up from germline, CDR1 is SGHTA and CDR2 is FQGNSA. Here the CDR3 reads CASSLEHSYNEQFF. In nucleotides, the CDR3 is TGTGCCAGCAGCTTAGAGCACTCCTACAATGAGCAGTTCTTC.